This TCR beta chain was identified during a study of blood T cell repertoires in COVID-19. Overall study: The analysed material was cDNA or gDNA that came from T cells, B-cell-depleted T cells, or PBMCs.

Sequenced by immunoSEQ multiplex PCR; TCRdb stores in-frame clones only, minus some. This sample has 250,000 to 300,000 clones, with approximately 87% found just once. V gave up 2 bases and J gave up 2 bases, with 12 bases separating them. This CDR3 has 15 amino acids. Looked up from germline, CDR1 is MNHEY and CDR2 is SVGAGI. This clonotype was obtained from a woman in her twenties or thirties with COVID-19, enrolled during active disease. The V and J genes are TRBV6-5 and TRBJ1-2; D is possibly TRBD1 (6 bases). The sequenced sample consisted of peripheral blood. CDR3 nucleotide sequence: TGTGCCAGCAGTTACATCCAGGGGACCAACTATGGCTACACCTTC. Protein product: CASSYIQGTNYGYTF.